Below, 30 T cell receptor beta chains from the same sample are listed, as sequenced in a study of T cells in Graves' hyperthyroidism and ophthalmopathy. RNA transcripts were the template for amplifying TCR beta CDR3 regions. The TCR CDR3 was amplified in a first-round RT-PCR using the HTBI primer set. One entry per CDR3 protein results from TCRdb running MiXCR on the multiplex PCR reads. The repertoire holds under 350,000 distinct CDR3 sequences, with 15% to 20% as singletons. The sequencing sample was made of blood. The receptors shown here come from a woman aged 55 to 70 with Graves' ophthalmopathy.

This clonotype was observed a few times. The chain carries TRBV7-3 and TRBJ1-2; 10 nucleotides agree with TRBD1. Germline V gene sequence: CDR1 SGHTA, CDR2 FQGTGA. J was trimmed by 8 bases and V by 5 bases; bases with no gene match: 8. The CDR3 has 14 residues. CDR3 DNA sequence: TGTGCCAGCAGCCTAGGCGGGACAGGGGCCGGCTACACCTTC. Its protein product is CASSLGGTGAGYTF.

The chain carries TRBV2 and TRBJ1-5; TRBD1 might be the D (5 bases). The V and J ends lost 8 bases and 7 bases respectively, with 30 bases between them. CDR1 is SNHLY and CDR2 is FYNNEI in the germline V gene. The CDR3 length is 18 residues. In DNA, the CDR3 is TGTGCCAGCTCACCCCAATTCGGCCCCGGGGTTACAGGACAGCCCCAGCATTTT. Translation: CASSPQFGPGVTGQPQHF.

This clonotype was recorded many times. The gene calls are TRBV3-1 and TRBJ1-2; D is unresolved. Trimming took off 4 bases at V and 5 bases at J, with 5 bases between the two ends. The CDR3 totals 11 residues. Looked up from germline, CDR1 is LGHDT and CDR2 is YNNKEL (reference sequence). CDR3 bases: TGTGCCAGCAGCCGGAGTTATGGCTACACCTTC. Residues: CASSRSYGYTF.

This clonotype was detected a few times. In DNA form, the CDR3 reads TGCGCCAGCCTACTAGCGGGGGGCCCAGATACGCAGTATTTT. Its protein product is CASLLAGGPDTQYF. This chain joins TRBV10-2 and TRBJ2-3, with 12 bases identical to TRBD2. The CDR3 is 14 residues long. Germline assignment: CDR1 WSHSY and CDR2 SAAADI. V lost 8 bases to trimming and J lost 4 bases; unmatched junction nucleotides: 4.

This clonotype occurred many times. The chain combines TRBV7-2 with TRBJ2-1; D is perhaps TRBD1 (6 bases). This CDR3 has 16 amino acids. Per germline, CDR1 SGHTA and CDR2 FQGNSA. V was shortened by 5 bases and J by 6 bases, with 20 bases between the two germline ends. The CDR3 reads CASSHTGTFFFNEQFF. CDR3 DNA sequence: TGTGCCAGCAGCCATACAGGGACGTTTTTTTTCAATGAGCAGTTCTTC.

A word on this clonotype: Relative to the germline gene, one junction end is altered; a read error may explain this. The rearrangement links TRBV5-1 to TRBJ2-3, with D perhaps TRBD2 (6 bases). The CDR3 contains 16 residues. The V gene's germline CDR1 is SGHRS and CDR2 YFSETQ. The CDR3 sequence: CASSIGGAGYTNTQYF. The CDR3 DNA is TGCGCCAGCAGCATCGGAGGGGCGGGTTACACAAATACGCAGTATTTT.

This clonotype was found a few times. V is TRBV4-1 and J is TRBJ1-6; D is perhaps TRBD1 (5 bases). This CDR3 comprises 14 residues. Trimming took 1 base from V and 9 from J, leaving 10 bases between them. Germline V gives CDR1 MGHRA, CDR2 YSYEKL. CDR3 residues: CASSQVQGVSPLHF. The CDR3 DNA reads TGCGCCAGCAGCCAAGTCCAGGGAGTTTCACCCCTCCACTTT.

The rearrangement links TRBV19 to TRBJ2-1, with D perhaps TRBD1 (6 bases). There are 14 residues in the CDR3. V lost 3 bases and J lost 7, with 13 bases in between. In germline, CDR1 is LNHDA, CDR2 SQIVND (reference sequence). DNA of the CDR3: TGTGCCAGTAGTATGAGGGGGAGAAGTAATGAGCAGTTCTTC. It yields the protein CASSMRGRSNEQFF.

This clonotype was recorded many times. The chain recombines TRBV28 with TRBJ1-1, with TRBD1 matching over 7 bases. The CDR3 consists of 13 residues. The germline gives CDR1 MDHEN, CDR2 SYDVKM. Trimming removed 5 bases from V and 6 bases from J; junction bases left unmatched: 6. CDR3 sequence reads: CASSPQGFAEAFF. In DNA form, the CDR3 reads TGTGCCAGCAGTCCACAGGGGTTCGCTGAAGCTTTCTTT.

This clonotype has a count of ten or more. The V gene is TRBV27, the J gene TRBJ2-1; 9 nucleotides agree with TRBD2. This CDR3 has 15 residues. The V segment lost 6 bases and the J segment 2 bases; nucleotides outside the gene matches: 5. Germline CDR1 and CDR2: MNHEY and SMNVEV (reference sequence). The CDR3 nucleotides read TGTGCCAGCAGAACAGCGGGGGGCCCCTACAATGAGCAGTTCTTC. This encodes CASRTAGGPYNEQFF.

This clonotype occurred many times. The rearrangement uses TRBV7-2 and TRBJ2-7; 8 bases map to TRBD1. The length of the CDR3 is 13 residues. CDR1 is SGHTA and CDR2 is FQGNSA in the germline V gene. Losses at the gene ends were 6 bases for V and 4 bases for J; bases not matched to a gene: 5. CDR3 region: CASRGTGPYEQYF. DNA for the CDR3: TGTGCCAGCAGGGGGACAGGACCTTACGAGCAGTACTTC.

This clonotype was seen ten or more times. This rearrangement joins TRBV28 to TRBJ2-2; D may be TRBD2 (5 bases). Trimming cost V 6 bases and J 5 bases, with 19 bases left between them. This CDR3 has 16 amino acids. Looked up from germline, CDR1 is MDHEN and CDR2 is SYDVKM. The CDR3, as DNA: TGTGCCAGCAGCCACCCGGGGATAGTTCAGACCGGGGAGCTGTTTTTT. This gives the protein CASSHPGIVQTGELFF.

This clonotype was seen only a few times. The chain joins TRBV29-1 to TRBJ1-2; 9 bases line up with TRBD1. Germline assignment: CDR1 SQVTM and CDR2 ANQGSEA. V shed 6 bases and J 7 bases; nucleotides not matched to a gene: 6. The CDR3 has 12 residues. The chain's CDR3 is CSVGTGFSGYTF. The CDR3 DNA follows: TGCAGCGTGGGGACAGGGTTTAGTGGCTACACCTTC.

This clonotype was picked up many times. The genes are TRBV6-5 and TRBJ2-3; D is unresolved. The germline CDR1 and CDR2 sequences are MNHEY and SVGAGI. Trimming stripped 2 bases from V and 10 bases from J, with 7 bases between. There are 11 residues in the CDR3. The CDR3 spells CASSYGQAQYF. As DNA, the CDR3 is TGTGCCAGCAGTTACGGGCAGGCGCAGTATTTT.

This clonotype showed up many times. V usage is TRBV2 and J usage is TRBJ2-5; 9 nucleotides agree with TRBD1. Germline V gene lookup returns CDR1 SNHLY and CDR2 FYNNEI. Trimming cost V 6 bases and J 5 bases; bases outside gene matches: 7. The CDR3 is 14 amino acids. CDR3 in amino acids: CASRVTGGDETQYF. DNA of the CDR3: TGTGCCAGCAGGGTTACAGGGGGCGATGAGACCCAGTACTTC.

This clonotype was found many times. The V call is TRBV7-2, the J call TRBJ1-4; TRBD1 is a possible D gene (6 bases). This CDR3 spans 16 amino acids. Germline CDR1 and CDR2: SGHTA and FQGNSA. The V gene lost 5 bases and the J gene lost 2 bases, with 15 bases spanning the gap. The CDR3 region has the DNA TGTGCCAGCAGCCTCAACCAGGGGCACACTAATGAAAAACTGTTTTTT. Translation: CASSLNQGHTNEKLFF.

This clonotype was found a few times. The V gene is TRBV5-1, the J gene TRBJ2-3, with D possibly matching TRBD2 (5 bases). Germline V gene data show CDR1 as SGHRS and CDR2 as YFSETQ. The V end lost 4 bases, the J end lost 2 bases, and 20 bases lay between the germline ends. This CDR3 has 17 residues. The CDR3: CASSPPLGNQPTDTQYF. CDR3 nucleotides: TGCGCCAGCAGCCCACCCCTCGGGAACCAACCCACAGATACGCAGTATTTT. The full variable domain, with the rest looked up from reference TRBV5-1 and TRBJ2-3, is KAGVTQTPRYLIKTRGQQVTLSCSPISGHRSVSWYQQTPGQGLQFLFEYFSETQRNKGNFPGRFSGRQFSNSRSEMNVSTLELGDSALYLCASSPPLGNQPTDTQYFGPGTRLTVL.

The V call is TRBV20-1, the J call TRBJ2-2; TRBD2 matches 13 bases. CDR3 length equals 17 residues. After removal of 6 bases from V and 5 bases from J, the junction contained 12 bases not matched to a gene. CDR1 is DFQATT, CDR2 SNEGSKA, per germline (reference sequence). DNA of the CDR3: TGCAGTGCCGGACTAGCGGGAGCCACCTCGTGGACCGGGGAGCTGTTTTTT. Protein sequence: CSAGLAGATSWTGELFF.

This clonotype came up many times. The chain is built from TRBV6-2 or TRBV6-3 and TRBJ2-7; maybe TRBD1 (6 bases). In germline, CDR1 is MNHEY, CDR2 SVGEGT. The CDR3 runs to 12 residues. V gave up 7 bases and J gave up 2 bases, with 9 bases separating them. As DNA, the CDR3 is TGTGCCAGCACGGACAGCGCCTACGAGCAGTACTTC. Translation gives CASTDSAYEQYF.

The CDR3 loop is CANERQREDPDTQYF. Here the CDR3 DNA reads TGTGCCAATGAGAGGCAGCGGGAGGATCCAGATACGCAGTATTTT. The genes are TRBV7-9 and TRBJ2-3; TRBD2 agrees at 9 bases. J was trimmed by 4 bases and V by 10 bases; bases with no gene match: 12. The CDR3 is 15 amino acids. The germline V gene encodes CDR1 SEHNR and CDR2 FQNEAQ (reference sequence).

There are many counts of this clonotype. V is TRBV6-2 or TRBV6-3 and J is TRBJ2-7; D perhaps matches TRBD2 (5 bases). The CDR3 has 14 amino acids. The V end was cut by 3 bases, the J end by 0 bases, with 9 bases between. Germline V gene data show CDR1 as MNHEY and CDR2 as SVGEGT. The CDR3 spells CASSYRGTSYEQYF. In DNA form, the CDR3 reads TGTGCCAGCAGTTATCGGGGAACCTCCTACGAGCAGTACTTC.

The J gene is TRBJ2-3, the V gene TRBV24-1; 7 bases line up with TRBD1. This CDR3 comprises 20 residues. J lost 1 base, V lost 3 bases, and 18 bases had no gene match. CDR1 and CDR2 (germline): KGHDR, SFDVKD. This chain's CDR3 is CATSDPNPSLGTGGTDTQYF. The CDR3 nucleotides are TGTGCCACCAGTGATCCTAACCCGTCCTTAGGAACAGGGGGCACAGATACGCAGTATTTT.

The sample holds many counts of this clonotype. This chain connects TRBV6-1 to TRBJ2-7; 11 positions match TRBD1. Unmatched junction bases numbered 1, after V lost 4 bases and J lost 5 bases. Germline values: CDR1 MNHNS, CDR2 SASEGT. This CDR3 spans 13 amino acids. The CDR3 reads CASSGTGGDEQYF. DNA of the CDR3: TGTGCCAGCAGTGGGACAGGGGGCGACGAGCAGTACTTC.

The genes are TRBV5-1 and TRBJ1-3; unclear D gene. The CDR3 spans 16 residues. The V end lost 0 bases, the J end lost 3 bases, and 13 bases lay between the germline ends. Germline lookup yields CDR1 SGHRS and CDR2 YFSETQ. Here the CDR3 reads CASSLDVAGGGNTIYF. For the CDR3, the DNA is TGCGCCAGCAGCTTGGATGTCGCCGGTGGTGGAAACACCATATATTTT.

This clonotype was counted ten times or more. The chain couples TRBV28 to TRBJ2-7; D is uncertain. CDR3 size: 14 residues. Germline CDR1 and CDR2: MDHEN and SYDVKM. The ends were cut back, 2 bases at V and 6 bases at J, with 14 bases in the middle. In DNA, the CDR3 is TGTGCCAGCAGTTTAGGGATTCCCCCTCTCGAGCAGTACTTC. Residues: CASSLGIPPLEQYF.

This clonotype was counted between two and nine times. The rearrangement uses TRBV12-3 or TRBV12-4 and TRBJ2-7; perhaps TRBD2 as D (6 bases). V was pared by 5 bases and J by 7 bases, with 15 bases between. This CDR3 region has 13 residues. The CDR3 bases are TGTGCCAGCAGTCCTCGGCGGGATGGAGAGCAGTACTTC. It codes for CASSPRRDGEQYF.

This clonotype was detected a few times. V and J are TRBV18 and TRBJ2-7, with 11 bases aligning to TRBD2. This CDR3 has 15 residues. Germline CDR1 and CDR2: KGHSH and LQKENI. V dropped 2 bases and J dropped 5; count of bases not matched to a gene: 5. CDR3 region: CASSPSSGRADEQYF. The CDR3 DNA reads as TGTGCCAGCTCACCAAGTAGCGGGAGGGCCGACGAGCAGTACTTC.

To note about this clonotype: This may come from a read error, since a much larger clone is one base off. The gene calls are TRBV18 and TRBJ2-2, with D tentatively TRBD1 or TRBD2 (5 bases each). This CDR3 has 14 amino acids. Germline lookup yields CDR1 KGHSH and CDR2 LQKENI. CDR3 coding DNA: TGTGCCAGCTCAGGGACGGCCAACACCGGGGAGCTGCTTTTT. It specifies CASSGTANTGELLF.

Ten or more counts support this clonotype. The chain couples TRBV12-3 or TRBV12-4 to TRBJ2-7; D call uncertain. This CDR3 has 14 residues. Trimming pared 5 bases from V and 2 bases from J, leaving 13 bases between. CDR3 nucleotides: TGTGCCAGCAGTCCCAGCTATGGGACCTACGAGCAGTACTTC. It codes for CASSPSYGTYEQYF.

This clonotype was observed many times. V usage is TRBV5-1 and J usage is TRBJ1-1; D is unresolved. The germline V gene encodes CDR1 SGHRS and CDR2 YFSETQ. The CDR3 totals 13 residues. V lost 6 bases and J 0 bases, leaving 9 bases between the germline ends. The DNA for the CDR3 is TGCGCCAGCAAGACTCTCATGAACACTGAAGCTTTCTTT. Its protein product is CASKTLMNTEAFF.